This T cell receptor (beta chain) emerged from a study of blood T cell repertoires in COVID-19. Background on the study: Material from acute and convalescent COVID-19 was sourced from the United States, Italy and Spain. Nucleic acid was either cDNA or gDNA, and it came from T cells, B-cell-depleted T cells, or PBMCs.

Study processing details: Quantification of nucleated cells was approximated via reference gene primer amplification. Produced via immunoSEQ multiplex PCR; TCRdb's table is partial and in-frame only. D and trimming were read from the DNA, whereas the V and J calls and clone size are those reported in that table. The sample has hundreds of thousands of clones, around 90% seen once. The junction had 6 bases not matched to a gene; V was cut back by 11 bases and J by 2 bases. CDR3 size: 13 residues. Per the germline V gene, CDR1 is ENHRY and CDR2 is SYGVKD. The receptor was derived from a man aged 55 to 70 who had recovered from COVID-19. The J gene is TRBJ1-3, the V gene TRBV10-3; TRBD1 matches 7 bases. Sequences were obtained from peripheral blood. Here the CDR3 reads CAVSGTAGNTIYF. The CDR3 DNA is TGTGCCGTCTCCGGGACAGCTGGAAACACCATATATTTT.